This T cell receptor beta chain was recovered during a study of Graves' ophthalmopathy and Graves' hyperthyroidism. A diagnosis was made from clinical symptoms together with serum thyroxine, TRAb, thyroid ultrasound and orbital computed tomography. Scientists amplified the TCR beta CDR3 regions from RNA transcripts. Second-round multiplex PCR came after first-round RT-PCR with HTBI primers. TCRdb ran MiXCR on the multiplex PCR reads and lists one entry per CDR3 protein. The repertoire holds some 350,000 distinct CDR3 sequences, roughly 15% seen once, with about 2.4% in the top ten. Germline CDR1 reads DFQATT; CDR2 reads SNEGSKA (reference sequence). V dropped 6 bases and J dropped 4 bases, with 21 bases sitting between them. The CDR3 covers 15 residues.

The sequenced sample consisted of peripheral blood. V usage is TRBV20-1 and J usage is TRBJ1-2; D perhaps matches TRBD1 (6 bases). The TCR originated in an adult woman with stable Graves' hyperthyroidism. CDR3 loop: CSAEVGGRNLYGYTF. CDR3 in DNA: TGCAGTGCGGAGGTCGGGGGCCGTAACCTCTATGGCTACACCTTC.